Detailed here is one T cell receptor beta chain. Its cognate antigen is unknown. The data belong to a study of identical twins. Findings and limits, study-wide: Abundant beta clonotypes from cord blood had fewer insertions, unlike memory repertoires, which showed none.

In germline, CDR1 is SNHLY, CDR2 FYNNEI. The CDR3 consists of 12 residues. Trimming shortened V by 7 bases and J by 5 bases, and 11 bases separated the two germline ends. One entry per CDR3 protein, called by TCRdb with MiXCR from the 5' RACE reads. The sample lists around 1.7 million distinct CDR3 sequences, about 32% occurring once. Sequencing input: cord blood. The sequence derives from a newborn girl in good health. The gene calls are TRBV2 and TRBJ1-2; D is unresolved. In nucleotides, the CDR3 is TGTGCCAGCAAGGAAGACCTATATGGCTACACCTTC. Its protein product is CASKEDLYGYTF.